This TCR beta chain was identified during a study of T-cell memory formation after mild COVID-19. Per germline, CDR1 SGHTA and CDR2 FQGNSA. Trimming at V came to 4 bases and at J to 8 bases, leaving 8 bases not matched to a gene. The CDR3 sequence is 14 residues long. In TCRdb, the 5' RACE reads were re-called with MiXCR into one record per CDR3 protein. In the table there are about 210,000 distinct CDR3 sequences, around 27% of which are singletons. This clonotype came up a few times. Antigen: not known. Points from the study as a whole: Cross-reactive memory appears to have joined, as suggested by some responding clones showing up in pre-infection memory.

Sequencing used PBMCs or a T cell subset sorted from them (not recorded which). This sequence joins TRBV7-2 and TRBJ1-2; TRBD1 agrees at 9 bases. The clonotype comes from an adult woman who had mild COVID-19 (a few samples of this study predate the infection). Cell type and time point are not known. CDR3 amino acids: CASSSTWDRAGYTF. Written as DNA, the CDR3 is TGTGCCAGCAGCTCGACCTGGGACAGGGCGGGCTACACCTTC.